This T cell receptor (beta chain) came from a study of blood T cell repertoires in COVID-19. In the study overall: Acute-phase and convalescent COVID-19 samples originated in the United States, Italy and Spain. The analysed material was cDNA or gDNA that came from T cells, B-cell-depleted T cells, or PBMCs.

From germline, CDR1 is SGHDT and CDR2 YYEEEE. This CDR3 is built from 15 residues. V was pared by 0 bases and J by 7 bases, with 14 bases between. Original methodology: Amplification of reference gene primers was used by the study to estimate nucleated cell counts. The table came from immunoSEQ multiplex PCR; TCRdb's copy has only in-frame clones and leaves some out. V and J calls and clone size are copied from that table; D and trimming were computed from the DNA. The table has some 220,000 clones, 85% to 95% seen once; the top ten hold 0.8% to 0.95%. This clone was seen only once. The clonotype originates from a man aged 25 to 40 with COVID-19, enrolled during active disease. Sequencing was carried out using peripheral blood. The chain uses TRBV5-6 and TRBJ2-1, with D possibly TRBD2 on 5 matching bases. The CDR3 nucleotides are TGTGCCAGCAGCTTGGATACCTCGGGGATGAATGAGCAGTTCTTC. It codes for CASSLDTSGMNEQFF.